A single sample is the source of the 14 T cell receptor beta chains below, sequenced in a study of metastatic and nonmetastatic thyroid tumors. With MiXCR, TCRdb reprocessed the PCR reads. The repertoire consists of tens of thousands of clones, with about 20% occurring once and the leading ten covering roughly 4.5%. Nobody among the patients had been given any treatment before thyroid surgery. Material: adjacent normal tissue. The receptors shown here come from a female donor with papillary thyroid cancer or a benign thyroid nodule (not recorded which). Some clones in this sample may be carry-over from other donors' samples.

V is TRBV19 and J is TRBJ2-3, with TRBD1 matching 9 bases. CDR3 length: 17 residues. CDR1 and CDR2 from the germline V gene are LNHDA and SQIVND (reference sequence). With V trimmed by 3 bases and J by 4 bases, 11 bases remained unmatched. CDR3 in amino acids: CASSIWGTGREADTQYF. The CDR3 DNA sequence: TGTGCCAGTAGTATTTGGGGGACAGGGAGGGAGGCAGATACGCAGTATTTT.

Points on this clone: The same CDR3 arises from other DNA sequences in this sample as well. In nucleotides, the CDR3 is TGTGCCAGCTCACCCGGACAGGGTGTCGGGTATGGCTACACCTTC. Protein sequence: CASSPGQGVGYGYTF. The V gene is TRBV18, the J gene TRBJ1-2, with TRBD1 identical over 8 bases. V dropped 3 bases and J dropped 5; count of bases not matched to a gene: 8. The CDR3 is made up of 15 amino acids. Germline values: CDR1 KGHSH, CDR2 LQKENI.

The rearrangement links TRBV7-9 to TRBJ2-5; 8 bases align to TRBD1. J was trimmed by 0 bases and V by 9 bases; bases with no gene match: 12. The CDR3 is 16 amino acids. Germline V gene data show CDR1 as SEHNR and CDR2 as FQNEAQ (reference sequence). CDR3 DNA: TGTGCCAGTAGCCCACGGACAGGGTACCACCAAGAGACCCAGTACTTC. Encoded protein: CASSPRTGYHQETQYF.

This clone was detected ten times or more. This chain connects TRBV24-1 to TRBJ2-1, with D tentatively TRBD1 (6 bases). Germline V gives CDR1 KGHDR, CDR2 SFDVKD. V gave up 0 bases and J gave up 3 bases, with 11 bases separating them. CDR3 length equals 16 residues. CDR3 DNA: TGTGCCACCAGTGATTTGAAGGGGGAGCGCTACAATGAGCAGTTCTTC. This gives the protein CATSDLKGERYNEQFF.

This clone was detected ten times or more. A much larger clonotype is one base distant, so this may be a read error. The J gene is TRBJ2-7, the V gene TRBV11-1; maybe TRBD1 (6 bases). The CDR3 length is 17 residues. Germline V CDR1 and CDR2: SGHAT, FQDESV (reference sequence). In DNA form, the CDR3 reads TGTGCCAACAGCTCCACCCGTCAGCAGGGGCTCGCCTACGAGCAGTACTTC. This sequence encodes CANSSTRQQGLAYEQYF. The whole variable domain, remainder taken from reference TRBV11-1 and TRBJ2-7, is EAEVAQSPRYKITEKSQAVAFWCDPISGHATLYWYRQILGQGPELLVQFQDESVVDDSQLPKDRFSAERLKGVDSTLKIQPAELGDSAMYLCANSSTRQQGLAYEQYFGPGTRLTVT.

This clone was observed a handful of times. The V and J genes are TRBV2 and TRBJ1-6, with D unresolved. From germline, CDR1 is SNHLY and CDR2 FYNNEI. There are 15 residues in the CDR3. The germline V and J ends were trimmed by 3 bases and 9 bases, with 15 bases remaining between them. In DNA form, the CDR3 reads TGTGCCAGCAGTGACCAAGGAAGTTTTGGTTCACCCCTCCACTTT. Amino acids: CASSDQGSFGSPLHF.

The rearrangement joins TRBV20-1 to TRBJ1-2; D unclear. The germline CDR1 and CDR2 sequences are DFQATT and SNEGSKA (reference sequence). The V end lost 4 bases, the J end lost 0 bases, and 12 bases lay between the germline ends. The length of the CDR3 is 14 residues. The CDR3 sequence: CSATLRRPNYGYTF. As DNA, the CDR3 is TGCAGTGCTACCCTTCGGAGGCCTAACTATGGCTACACCTTC.

The rearrangement uses TRBV2 and TRBJ1-3; D unresolved. This CDR3 region has 17 residues. V gave up 1 base and J gave up 0 bases, with 13 bases separating them. Per germline, CDR1 SNHLY and CDR2 FYNNEI. The chain's CDR3 is CASSEGRAASSGNTIYF. CDR3 nucleotide sequence: TGTGCCAGCAGTGAAGGGCGAGCGGCGAGCTCTGGAAACACCATATATTTT.

This chain joins TRBV20-1 and TRBJ2-7; D is perhaps TRBD1 (7 bases). Germline V lookup: CDR1 DFQATT, CDR2 SNEGSKA (reference sequence). Trimming took 3 bases from V and 8 from J, leaving 23 bases between them. CDR3 length: 15 amino acids. The CDR3 loop reads CSASPSQGGSRQQYF. The CDR3 DNA is TGCAGTGCTAGTCCCTCCCAGGGGGGATCGCGGCAGCAGTACTTC.

This clone was found a few times. This chain links TRBV11-3 with TRBJ2-1; 7 positions match TRBD2. CDR1 and CDR2 from the germline V gene are SGHNT and YENEEA. CDR3 length: 15 residues. Trimming at V came to 0 bases and at J to 8 bases, leaving 7 bases not matched to a gene. CDR3 loop: CASSLEDSGWDEQFF. For the CDR3, the DNA is TGTGCCAGCAGCTTAGAGGATAGCGGGTGGGATGAGCAGTTCTTC.

There are many counts of this clone. The V and J genes are TRBV7-2 and TRBJ2-3; 7 bases match TRBD1. This CDR3 spans 13 amino acids. The ends lost 2 bases at V and 4 bases at J; junction bases unmatched: 0. Germline CDR1 reads SGHTA; CDR2 reads FQGNSA. The CDR3 region has the DNA TGTGCCAGCAGCTTACAGGGGGCAGATACGCAGTATTTT. This sequence encodes CASSLQGADTQYF.

The chain carries TRBV6-1 and TRBJ2-1; no clear D. The CDR3 is 13 amino acids. Germline CDR1 and CDR2: MNHNS and SASEGT. Deletions cut 7 bases from V and 9 bases from J, with 16 bases between. The CDR3 bases are TGTGCCAGCATAAGTAGACCTCCGTGTGAGCAGTTCTTC. Translated: CASISRPPCEQFF.

About this clone itself: No conserved phenylalanine or tryptophan is present at the end of the CDR3, so a read error is the likely explanation. The rearrangement links TRBV12-3 or TRBV12-4 to TRBJ2-7, with TRBD1 matching 7 bases. V lost 4 bases to trimming and J lost 5 bases; unmatched junction nucleotides: 11. The CDR3 spans 15 residues. This CDR3 is CASSYYRGAPHEQYS. CDR3 sequence (DNA): TGTGCCAGCAGTTACTACAGGGGTGCTCCCCACGAGCAGTACTCC.

This clone was detected a few times. The chain carries TRBV6-1 and TRBJ2-1; D gene uncertain. Trimming removed 5 bases from V and 5 bases from J, with 16 bases in between. Looked up from germline, CDR1 is MNHNS and CDR2 is SASEGT. There are 15 residues in the CDR3. CDR3 in DNA: TGTGCCAGCAGTTTTTGGGGAATTGGGAACAATGAGCAGTTCTTC. It translates to CASSFWGIGNNEQFF.